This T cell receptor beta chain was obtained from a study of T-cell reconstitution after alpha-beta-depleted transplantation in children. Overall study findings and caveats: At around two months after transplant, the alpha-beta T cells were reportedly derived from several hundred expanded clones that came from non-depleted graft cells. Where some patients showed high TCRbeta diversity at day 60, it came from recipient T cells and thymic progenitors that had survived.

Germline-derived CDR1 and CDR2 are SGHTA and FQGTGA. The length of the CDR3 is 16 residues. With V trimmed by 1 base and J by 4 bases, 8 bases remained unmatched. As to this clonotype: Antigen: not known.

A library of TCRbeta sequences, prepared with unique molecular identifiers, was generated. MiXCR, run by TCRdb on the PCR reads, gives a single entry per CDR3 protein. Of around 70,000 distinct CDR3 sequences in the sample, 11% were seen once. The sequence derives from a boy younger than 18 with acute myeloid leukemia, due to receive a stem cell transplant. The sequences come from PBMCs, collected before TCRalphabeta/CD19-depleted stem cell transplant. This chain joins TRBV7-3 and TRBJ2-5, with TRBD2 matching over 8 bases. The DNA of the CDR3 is TGTGCCAGCAGCTTAAAGGAGCGGGAGAGGGGAGAGACCCAGTACTTC. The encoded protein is CASSLKERERGETQYF.